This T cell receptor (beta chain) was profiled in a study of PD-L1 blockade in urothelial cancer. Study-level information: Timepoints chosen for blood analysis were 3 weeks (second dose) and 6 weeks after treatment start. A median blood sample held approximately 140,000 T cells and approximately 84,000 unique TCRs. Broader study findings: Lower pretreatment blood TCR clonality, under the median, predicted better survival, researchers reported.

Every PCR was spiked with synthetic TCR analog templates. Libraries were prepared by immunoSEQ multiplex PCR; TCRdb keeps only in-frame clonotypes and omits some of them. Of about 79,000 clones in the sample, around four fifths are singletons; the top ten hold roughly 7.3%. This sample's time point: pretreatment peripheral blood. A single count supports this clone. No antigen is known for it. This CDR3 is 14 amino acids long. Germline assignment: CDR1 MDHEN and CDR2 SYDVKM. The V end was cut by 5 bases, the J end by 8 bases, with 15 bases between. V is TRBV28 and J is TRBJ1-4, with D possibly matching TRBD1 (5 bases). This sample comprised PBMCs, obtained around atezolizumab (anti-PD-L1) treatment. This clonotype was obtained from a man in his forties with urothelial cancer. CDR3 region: CASSPGRGSEKLFF. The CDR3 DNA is TGTGCCAGCAGTCCAGGGAGGGGCAGCGAAAAACTGTTTTTT.